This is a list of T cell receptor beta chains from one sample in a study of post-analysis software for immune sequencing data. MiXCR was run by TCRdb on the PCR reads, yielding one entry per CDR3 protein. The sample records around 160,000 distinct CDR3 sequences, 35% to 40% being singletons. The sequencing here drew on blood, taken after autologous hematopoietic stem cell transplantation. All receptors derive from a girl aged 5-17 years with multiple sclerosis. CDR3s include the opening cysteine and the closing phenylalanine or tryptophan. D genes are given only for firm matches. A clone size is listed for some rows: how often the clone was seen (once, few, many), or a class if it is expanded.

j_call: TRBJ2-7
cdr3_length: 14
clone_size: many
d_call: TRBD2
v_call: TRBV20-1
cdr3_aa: CSARPSGRAYEQYF
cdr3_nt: TGCAGTGCTAGGCCTAGCGGGAGAGCCTACGAGCAGTACTTC

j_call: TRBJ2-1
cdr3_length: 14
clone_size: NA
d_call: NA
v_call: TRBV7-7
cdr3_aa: CASSLGTGVDEQFF
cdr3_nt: TGTGCTAGCAGCTTGGGTACAGGAGTAGATGAGCAGTTCTTC

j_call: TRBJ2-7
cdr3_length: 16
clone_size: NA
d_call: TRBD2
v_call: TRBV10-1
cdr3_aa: CASSPGTSGRNSEQYF
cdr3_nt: TGCGCCAGCAGTCCTGGGACTAGCGGGAGAAACTCCGAGCAGTACTTC

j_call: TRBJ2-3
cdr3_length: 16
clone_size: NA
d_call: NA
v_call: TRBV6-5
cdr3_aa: CASSYSLDSITDTQYF
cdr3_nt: TGTGCCAGCAGTTACTCCTTGGACTCGATCACAGATACGCAGTATTTT

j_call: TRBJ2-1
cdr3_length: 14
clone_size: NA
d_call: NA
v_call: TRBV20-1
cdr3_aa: CSARSADVYNEQFF
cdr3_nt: TGCAGTGCTAGATCAGCGGATGTGTACAATGAGCAGTTCTTC

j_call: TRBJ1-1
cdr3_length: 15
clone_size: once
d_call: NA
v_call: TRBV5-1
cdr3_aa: CASSLGVGLRTEAFF
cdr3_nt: TGCGCCAGCAGCTTGGGAGTGGGGCTTCGCACTGAAGCTTTCTTT

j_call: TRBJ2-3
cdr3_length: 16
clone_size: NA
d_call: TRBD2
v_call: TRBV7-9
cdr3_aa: CASSFGASGHTDTQYF
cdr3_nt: TGTGCCAGCAGCTTTGGGGCTAGCGGACACACAGATACGCAGTATTTT

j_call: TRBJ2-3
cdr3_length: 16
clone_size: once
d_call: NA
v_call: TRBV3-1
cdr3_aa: CASSLRQGGVTDTQYF
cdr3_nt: TGTGCCAGCAGCTTACGACAGGGAGGGGTCACAGATACGCAGTATTTT

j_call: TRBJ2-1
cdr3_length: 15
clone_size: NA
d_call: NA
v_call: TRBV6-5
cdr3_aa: CASSYLAVSYNEQFF
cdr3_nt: TGTGCCAGCAGTTATTTAGCGGTCTCCTACAATGAGCAGTTCTTC

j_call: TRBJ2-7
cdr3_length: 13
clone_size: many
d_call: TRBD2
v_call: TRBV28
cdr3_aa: CASSSGGPYEQYF
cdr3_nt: TGTGCCAGCAGCTCGGGAGGCCCCTACGAGCAGTACTTC

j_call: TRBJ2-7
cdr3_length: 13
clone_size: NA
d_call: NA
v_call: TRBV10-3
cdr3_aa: CAIRGGQSFEQYF
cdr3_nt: TGTGCCATCAGGGGGGGACAGTCCTTTGAGCAGTACTTC

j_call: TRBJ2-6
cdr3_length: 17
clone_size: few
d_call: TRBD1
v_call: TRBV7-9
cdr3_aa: CASSVGQPFSGANVLTF
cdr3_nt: TGTGCCAGCAGTGTGGGACAGCCATTCTCTGGGGCCAACGTCCTGACTTTC

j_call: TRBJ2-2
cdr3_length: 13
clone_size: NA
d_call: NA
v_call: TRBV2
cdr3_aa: CAGRTGNTGELFF
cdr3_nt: TGTGCCGGGAGGACAGGAAACACCGGGGAGCTGTTTTTT

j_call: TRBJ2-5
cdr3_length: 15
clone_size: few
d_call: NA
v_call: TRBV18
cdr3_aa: CASSPLGQNQETQYF
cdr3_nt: TGTGCCAGCTCACCTCTCGGACAGAACCAAGAGACCCAGTACTTC

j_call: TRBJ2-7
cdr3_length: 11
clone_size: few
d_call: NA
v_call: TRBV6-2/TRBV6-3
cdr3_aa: CASTYLDEQYF
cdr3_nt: TGTGCCAGCACCTACCTCGACGAGCAGTACTTC

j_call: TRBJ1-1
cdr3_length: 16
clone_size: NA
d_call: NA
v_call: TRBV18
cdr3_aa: CASSPLRLGRVSEAFF
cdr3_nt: TGTGCCAGCTCACCACTGAGGCTGGGGCGCGTGAGTGAAGCTTTCTTT

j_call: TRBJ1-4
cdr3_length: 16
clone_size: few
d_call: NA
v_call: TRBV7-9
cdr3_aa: CASSLYVSPTNEKLFF
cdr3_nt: TGTGCCAGCAGCTTATACGTTTCTCCAACTAATGAAAAACTGTTTTTT

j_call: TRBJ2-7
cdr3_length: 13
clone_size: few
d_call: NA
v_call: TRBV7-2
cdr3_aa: CASSKDRIYEQYF
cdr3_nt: TGTGCCAGCAGCAAGGACAGAATCTACGAGCAGTACTTC

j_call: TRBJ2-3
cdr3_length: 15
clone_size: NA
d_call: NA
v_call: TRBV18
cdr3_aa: CASSQGHPRSDTQYF
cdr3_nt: TGTGCCAGCTCACAGGGACATCCGCGGTCGGATACGCAGTATTTT

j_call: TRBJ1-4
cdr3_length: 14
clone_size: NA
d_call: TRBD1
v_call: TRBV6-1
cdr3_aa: CASSEQGAREKLFF
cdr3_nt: TGTGCCAGCAGTGAACAGGGGGCGCGGGAAAAACTGTTTTTT

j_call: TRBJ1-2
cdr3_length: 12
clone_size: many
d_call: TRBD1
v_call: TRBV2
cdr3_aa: CASRETGYGYTF
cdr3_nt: TGTGCCAGCAGAGAGACAGGGTATGGCTACACCTTC

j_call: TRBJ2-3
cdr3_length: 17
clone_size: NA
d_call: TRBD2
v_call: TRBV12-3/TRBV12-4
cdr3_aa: CASSRRTSGMISDTQYF
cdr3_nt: TGTGCCAGCAGCCGCCGGACTAGCGGGATGATCTCAGATACGCAGTATTTT

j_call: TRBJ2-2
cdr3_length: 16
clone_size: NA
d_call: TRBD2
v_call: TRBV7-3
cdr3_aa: CASSLTGGLAAGELFF
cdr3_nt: TGTGCCAGCAGCTTAACGGGAGGACTAGCTGCCGGGGAGCTGTTTTTT

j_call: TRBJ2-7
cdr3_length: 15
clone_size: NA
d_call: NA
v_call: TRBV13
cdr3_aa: CASSPNRVSAYEQYF
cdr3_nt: TGTGCCAGCAGCCCTAATCGCGTTAGTGCCTACGAGCAGTACTTC

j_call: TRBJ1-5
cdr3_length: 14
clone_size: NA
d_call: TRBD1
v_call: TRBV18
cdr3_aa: CASSDRDSSQPQHF
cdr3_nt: TGTGCCAGCTCGGATCGGGACAGTTCGCAGCCCCAGCATTTT

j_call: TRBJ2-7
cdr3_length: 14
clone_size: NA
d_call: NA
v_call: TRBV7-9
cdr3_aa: CASSIRSGSYEQYF
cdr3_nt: TGTGCCAGCAGCATACGTTCAGGGTCCTACGAGCAGTACTTC

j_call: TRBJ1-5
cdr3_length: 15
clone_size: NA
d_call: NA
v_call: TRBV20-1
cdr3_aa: CSAKRLLPSNQPQHF
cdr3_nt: TGCAGTGCTAAGCGCCTGCTACCTAGCAATCAGCCCCAGCATTTT

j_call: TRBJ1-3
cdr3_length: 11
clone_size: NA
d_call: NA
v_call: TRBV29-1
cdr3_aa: CSVASRGTIYF
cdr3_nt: TGCAGCGTTGCGAGCCGGGGCACCATATATTTT

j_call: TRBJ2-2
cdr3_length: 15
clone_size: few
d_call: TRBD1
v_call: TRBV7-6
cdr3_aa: CASSSWTGDTGELFF
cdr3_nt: TGTGCCAGCAGCTCTTGGACAGGGGACACCGGGGAGCTGTTTTTT

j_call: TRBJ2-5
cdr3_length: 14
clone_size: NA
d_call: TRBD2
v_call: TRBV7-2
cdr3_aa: CASSLDLAGGTQYF
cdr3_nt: TGTGCCAGCAGCTTAGACCTAGCGGGGGGGACCCAGTACTTC

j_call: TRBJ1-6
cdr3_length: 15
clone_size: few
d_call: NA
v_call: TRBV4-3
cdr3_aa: CASSQDDQHDSPLHF
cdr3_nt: TGCGCCAGCAGCCAAGATGACCAGCACGATTCACCCCTCCACTTT

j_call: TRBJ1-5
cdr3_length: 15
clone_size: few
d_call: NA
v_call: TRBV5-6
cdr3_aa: CASSYQGSSNQPQHF
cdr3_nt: TGTGCCAGCAGCTATCAGGGGAGTAGCAATCAGCCCCAGCATTTT

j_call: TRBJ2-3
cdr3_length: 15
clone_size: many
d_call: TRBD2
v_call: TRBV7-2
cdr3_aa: CASSLVSGSRDTQYF
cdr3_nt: TGTGCCAGCAGCTTAGTTAGCGGGTCGCGGGATACGCAGTATTTT

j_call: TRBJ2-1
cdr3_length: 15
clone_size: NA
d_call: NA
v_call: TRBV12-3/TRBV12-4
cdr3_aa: CASSLKLISYNEQFF
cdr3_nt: TGTGCCAGCAGCCTAAAACTAATATCCTACAATGAGCAGTTCTTC

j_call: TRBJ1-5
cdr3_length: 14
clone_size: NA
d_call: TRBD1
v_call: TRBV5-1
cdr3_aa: CASSPDRADQPQHF
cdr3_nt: TGCGCCAGCAGCCCAGACAGGGCTGATCAGCCCCAGCATTTT

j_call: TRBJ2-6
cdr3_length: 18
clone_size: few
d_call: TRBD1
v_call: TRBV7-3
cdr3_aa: CASSPGTGRFSGANVLTF
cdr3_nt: TGTGCCAGCAGCCCGGGGACAGGGAGGTTCTCTGGGGCCAACGTCCTGACTTTC

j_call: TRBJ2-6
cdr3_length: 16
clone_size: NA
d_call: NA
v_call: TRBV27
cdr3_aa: CASGFPAGSGANVLTF
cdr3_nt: TGTGCCAGCGGCTTCCCCGCAGGCTCTGGGGCCAACGTCCTGACTTTC

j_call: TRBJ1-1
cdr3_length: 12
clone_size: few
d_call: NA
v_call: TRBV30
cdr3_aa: CAWGQPNTEAFF
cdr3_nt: TGTGCGTGGGGACAACCGAACACTGAAGCTTTCTTT

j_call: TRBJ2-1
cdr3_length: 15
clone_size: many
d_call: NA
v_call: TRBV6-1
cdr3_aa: CASSVVGGNYNEQFF
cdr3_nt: TGTGCCAGCAGTGTGGTGGGCGGGAACTACAATGAGCAGTTCTTC

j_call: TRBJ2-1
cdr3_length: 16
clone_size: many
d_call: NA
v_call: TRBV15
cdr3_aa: CATSRAGDGSYNEQFF
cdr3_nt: TGTGCCACCAGCAGAGCTGGCGACGGCTCCTACAATGAGCAGTTCTTC

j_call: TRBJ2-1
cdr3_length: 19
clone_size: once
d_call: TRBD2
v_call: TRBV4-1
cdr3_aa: CASSQDPETGGLLLNEQFF
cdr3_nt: TGCGCCAGCAGCCAAGATCCAGAGACGGGGGGACTACTCCTCAATGAGCAGTTCTTC

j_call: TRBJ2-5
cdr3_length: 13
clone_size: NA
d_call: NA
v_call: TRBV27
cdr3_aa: CASSPTNQETQYF
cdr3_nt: TGTGCCAGCAGTCCCACAAACCAAGAGACCCAGTACTTC

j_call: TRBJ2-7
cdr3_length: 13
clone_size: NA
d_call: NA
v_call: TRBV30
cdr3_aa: CAWSDPPRDEQYF
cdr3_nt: TGTGCCTGGAGTGACCCCCCCCGGGACGAGCAGTACTTC

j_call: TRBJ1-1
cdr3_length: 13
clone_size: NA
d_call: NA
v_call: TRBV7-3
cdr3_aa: CASSNPGATEAFF
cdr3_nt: TGTGCCAGCAGCAATCCAGGGGCCACTGAAGCTTTCTTT

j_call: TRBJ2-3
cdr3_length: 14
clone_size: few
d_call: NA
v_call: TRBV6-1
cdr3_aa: CASSELPSGDTQYF
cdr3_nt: TGTGCCAGCAGTGAACTTCCCTCGGGAGATACGCAGTATTTT

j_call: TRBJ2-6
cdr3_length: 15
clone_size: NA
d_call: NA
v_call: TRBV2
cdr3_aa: CASRSQISGANVLTF
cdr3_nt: TGTGCCAGCAGATCACAGATCTCTGGGGCCAACGTCCTGACTTTC